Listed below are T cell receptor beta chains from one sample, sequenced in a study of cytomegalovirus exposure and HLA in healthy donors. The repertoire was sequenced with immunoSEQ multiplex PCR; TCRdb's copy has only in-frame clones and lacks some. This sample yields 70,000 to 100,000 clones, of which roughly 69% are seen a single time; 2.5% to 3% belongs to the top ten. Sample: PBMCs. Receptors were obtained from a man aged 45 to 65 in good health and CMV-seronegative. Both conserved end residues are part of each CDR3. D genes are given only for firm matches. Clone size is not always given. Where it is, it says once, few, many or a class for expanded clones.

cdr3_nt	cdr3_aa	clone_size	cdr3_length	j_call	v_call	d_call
TGTGCCAGCAGCCAAGTCTCACGACTCTATGGCTACACCTTC	CASSQVSRLYGYTF	.	14	TRBJ1-2	TRBV14	.
TGTGCCAGCAGCATCCAGGGCGCCTATGGCTACACCTTC	CASSIQGAYGYTF	.	13	TRBJ1-2	TRBV7-6	.
TGTGCTAGTAGGGGCGGGGGTAATTCACCCCTCCACTTT	CASRGGGNSPLHF	once	13	TRBJ1-6	TRBV12-5	.
TGTGCCAGCTCTATTAGCGGTCCCCACGAGACCCAGTACTTC	CASSISGPHETQYF	.	14	TRBJ2-5	TRBV18	.
TGTGCCAGCAGCGTTGGACAGGGTGAATATGGTGAAGCTTTCTTT	CASSVGQGEYGEAFF	.	15	TRBJ1-1	TRBV9	TRBD1
TGTGCCAGCAGTTTTGTGTCCAGGGGCAATCAGCCCCAGCATTTT	CASSFVSRGNQPQHF	.	15	TRBJ1-5	TRBV28	.
TGTGCCAGCAGTCGAGGACAGTATAGCAATCAGCCCCAGCATTTT	CASSRGQYSNQPQHF	.	15	TRBJ1-5	TRBV6-5	.
TGTGCCAGCAGCTTACCAGGGGGGCCTAATTCACCCCTCCACTTT	CASSLPGGPNSPLHF	.	15	TRBJ1-6	TRBV7-9	TRBD1
TGTGCCAGCAGCGGGGGACGCCATGAAAAACTGTTTTTT	CASSGGRHEKLFF	once	13	TRBJ1-4	TRBV6-6	.
TGTGCCAGCAGCTGGACAGGGGGCTCCTACGAGCAGTACTTC	CASSWTGGSYEQYF	.	14	TRBJ2-7	TRBV7-8	TRBD1
TGCAGCGTTGAAGATCAGAGGACAGGGAACTATGGCTACACCTTC	CSVEDQRTGNYGYTF	.	15	TRBJ1-2	TRBV29-1	TRBD1
TGCGCCAGCAGCTTGGGGGTTGGGAGACCCTCCTACAATGAGCAGTTCTTC	CASSLGVGRPSYNEQFF	.	17	TRBJ2-1	TRBV5-1	.
TGTGCCAGCGGTCAGGAGGTCGGCATTAATGAGCAGTTCTTC	CASGQEVGINEQFF	.	14	TRBJ2-1	TRBV2	.
TGTGCCAGCAGTTACTCGAAAACGGGGGGGCGAGAGACCCAGTACTTC	CASSYSKTGGRETQYF	.	16	TRBJ2-5	TRBV6-6	TRBD2
TGCGCCAGCGGGACTAAACTGAGACCCGGGGAGCTGTTTTTT	CASGTKLRPGELFF	.	14	TRBJ2-2	TRBV4-3	TRBD2
TGTGCCAGCAGATTGATAGGGAGCCGGGAGTCCCAGTACTTC	CASRLIGSRESQYF	.	14	TRBJ2-5	TRBV5-4	.
TGCGCCACCCGTGTGGGAGGCGCGACAGATACGCAGTATTTT	CATRVGGATDTQYF	few	14	TRBJ2-3	TRBV10-1	.
TGTGCCAGCAGTGAATACAGAGAAAATCAGCCCCAGCATTTT	CASSEYRENQPQHF	.	14	TRBJ1-5	TRBV2	.
TGTGCCAGCAGCCGGACAGCTATCAATGAGCAGTTCTTC	CASSRTAINEQFF	.	13	TRBJ2-1	TRBV6-6	.
TGTGCCAGCAGTTATCACGGGAGTGACAATGAGCAGTTCTTC	CASSYHGSDNEQFF	.	14	TRBJ2-1	TRBV6-5	.
TGTGCCAGCAGCTTAGCGGCGGGAGATACGCAGTATTTT	CASSLAAGDTQYF	.	13	TRBJ2-3	TRBV7-9	.
TGCGCCAGCAGCTTGGGACAGCACAATGAGCAGTTCTTC	CASSLGQHNEQFF	.	13	TRBJ2-1	TRBV5-1	.
TGTGCCAGCAGCCAAGGGACCCCCCGGGGTGGAGATACGCAGTATTTT	CASSQGTPRGGDTQYF	.	16	TRBJ2-3	TRBV4-2	.
TGTGCCAGCAGCCCCATGGGACTAGGCGGAATAGATACGCAGTATTTT	CASSPMGLGGIDTQYF	few	16	TRBJ2-3	TRBV7-2	TRBD2
TGTGCCATCAGTACTGGGGCGCCGGGAAACATTCAGTACTTC	CAISTGAPGNIQYF	.	14	TRBJ2-4	TRBV10-3	.
TGCGCCAGCAGCTGGGGACAGGGACCCAACAGCAACTCTAAGCAGTACTTC	CASSWGQGPNSNSKQYF	.	17	TRBJ2-7	TRBV5-1	TRBD1
TGTGCCAGCAGCTTAGAACGGTTCTACGAGCAGTACTTC	CASSLERFYEQYF	few	13	TRBJ2-7	TRBV11-2	.
TGTGCCAGCAGCCCCGTGGGACAGGGCGGGGGCTACACCTTC	CASSPVGQGGGYTF	.	14	TRBJ1-2	TRBV7-2	TRBD1
TGTGCCAGCAGCCCAATGAACACTGAAGCTTTCTTT	CASSPMNTEAFF	.	12	TRBJ1-1	TRBV5-6	.
TGTGCCAGTAGTACGATGGGGAGGGGGGACTATCAGCCCCAGCATTTT	CASSTMGRGDYQPQHF	once	16	TRBJ1-5	TRBV19	.
TGCAGCGTAACGCCCGGGACAGGGGTTTACGGCTACACCTTC	CSVTPGTGVYGYTF	.	14	TRBJ1-2	TRBV29-1	TRBD1
TGTGCCAGCATGGCTCAGGGTGGGGTCAATCAGCCCCAGCATTTT	CASMAQGGVNQPQHF	.	15	TRBJ1-5	TRBV6-5	.
TGTGCCAGCAGCAGAGGACAGGGGGCATACACTGAAGCTTTCTTT	CASSRGQGAYTEAFF	few	15	TRBJ1-1	TRBV7-9	TRBD1
TGTGCCAGCAGCGTAGCCGGAGGGGCACAAGAGACCCAGTACTTC	CASSVAGGAQETQYF	.	15	TRBJ2-5	TRBV9	.
TGTGCCAGTAGTCAGCGGACAGGGCCAGCTTTCTTT	CASSQRTGPAFF	.	12	TRBJ1-1	TRBV19	TRBD1
TGCGCCAGCAGCCAAGTTAGTACGGGGGGCCTCGGAGATACGCAGTATTTT	CASSQVSTGGLGDTQYF	.	17	TRBJ2-3	TRBV4-3	.